This TCR beta chain was identified in a study of T cell responses to AZD1222 COVID-19 vaccine. Produced via immunoSEQ multiplex PCR; TCRdb's table is partial and in-frame only. The table lists nearly 110,000 clones, about 89% of them singletons. The germline V gene encodes CDR1 SGHKS and CDR2 YYEKEE (reference sequence). CDR3 length equals 13 residues. V lost 4 bases to trimming and J lost 1 base, with 8 bases between them. The sequencing used peripheral blood, collected on day 0 of AZD1222 vaccination. The receptor's source is an adult in good health. The gene calls are TRBV5-5 and TRBJ1-1, with D perhaps matching TRBD1 (5 bases). The DNA for the CDR3 is TGTGCCAGCAGCCGACAGAGGAACACTGAAGCTTTCTTT. Its translation: CASSRQRNTEAFF.